This T cell receptor (beta chain) was obtained from a study of cytomegalovirus exposure and HLA in healthy donors. Overall study findings and caveats: The study dropped some indistinguishable V segments, TRBV6-2 and TRBV6-3 among them. Most TCR sequences were rare, but some public TCRs occurred in many donors.

Of note for this clone: Antigen specificity is unknown.

60 Vbeta and 13 Jbeta primers were used in PCR. The table came from immunoSEQ multiplex PCR; TCRdb's copy has only in-frame clones and leaves some out. Of more than 130,000 clones in the sample, about three quarters were seen once. V shed 5 bases, J shed 7 bases, and the junction held 9 bases outside the gene matches. Germline CDR1 reads LNHDA; CDR2 reads SQIVND (reference sequence). This CDR3 region has 14 residues. Sequenced material: PBMCs. This receptor was identified in a man aged 40-49 years in good health and CMV-seropositive. This chain joins TRBV19 and TRBJ1-2, with TRBD1 matching 8 bases. CDR3 sequence reads: CASSVTTGAVGYTF. The CDR3 DNA is TGTGCCAGTAGTGTAACGACAGGGGCTGTTGGCTACACCTTC.